The T cell receptor (beta chain) under discussion was sequenced for a study of neoadjuvant nivolumab and ipilimumab in lung cancer. Findings and limits, study-wide: From pretherapy to surgery, tumor richness and clonality rose with dual therapy. Only a single major-pathologic-response sample was available for clonality analysis.

Comments on this clone: Its antigen remains unidentified.

TCRdb's table, derived via immunoSEQ multiplex PCR, lists solely in-frame clones and lacks some. The data contain over 25,000 clones, around 76% of them singletons. The CDR3 length is 15 residues. Germline-derived CDR1 and CDR2 are GTSNPN and SVGIG (reference sequence). Trimming cost V 3 bases and J 8 bases, with 20 bases left between them. The TCR sequence derives from an adult with non-small cell lung cancer. The J gene is TRBJ1-3, the V gene TRBV30; D not resolved. The sequences come from tumor tissue, collected after neoadjuvant nivolumab, alone or with ipilimumab, at or shortly before surgery. This CDR3 is CAWRIFGQTMDTIYF. DNA for the CDR3: TGTGCCTGGAGGATCTTTGGCCAAACCATGGACACCATATATTTT.